This T cell receptor (beta chain) was sequenced during a study of blood T cell repertoires in COVID-19. TCRdb keeps only in-frame clones here, not all; method: immunoSEQ multiplex PCR. The sample carries under 250,000 clones, around four fifths recorded once. Sequencing input: peripheral blood. The source of this sequence is a woman in her seventies with acute or convalescent COVID-19.

The CDR3 bases are TGTGCCAGCAGCCCTCTATTTTATGGCTACACCTTC. Translated, it gives CASSPLFYGYTF. This chain connects TRBV12-3 or TRBV12-4 to TRBJ1-2, with unresolved D. V was shortened by 6 bases and J by 5 bases, with 10 bases between the two germline ends. The CDR3 length is 12 residues.